The clone carrying this T cell receptor (beta chain) was seen at least ten times. Its antigen is as yet unknown. No cell sorting was done before RNA was extracted from the tissue. TCRbeta libraries were built with three rounds of nested PCR, modified from ARM-PCR. Each CDR3 protein gets one entry after TCRdb re-called the multiplex PCR reads with MiXCR. The table has approximately 150,000 distinct CDR3 sequences, around two thirds seen once. V lost 0 bases to trimming and J lost 6 bases, with 12 bases between them. The CDR3 loop spans 15 amino acids. Germline V gene data show CDR1 as SGHKS and CDR2 as YYEKEE (reference sequence). These data originate in a study of tumor and adjacent non-tumor tissue in lung cancer. Background on the study: The patients, 10 men and four to six women, were roughly 31 to 80 with stage I to III disease. Each sample yielded around 4.2 million productive TCRbeta reads on average. Notes on the study in general: Normal lung showed higher cumulative top 100 clone frequency than tumor. Tumor tissue had significantly higher TCR diversity than normal lung.

The rearrangement joins TRBV5-5 to TRBJ2-2; the D call may be TRBD1 or TRBD2 (6 bases each). Sequenced sample: lung tumor tissue. The sequence derives from a man in his 60s with small cell lung cancer. In nucleotides, the CDR3 is TGTGCCAGCAGCTTGGAGGGGGGAAGGGCCGGGGAGCTGTTTTTT. Its translation is CASSLEGGRAGELFF.